This T cell receptor beta chain was profiled in a study of T cells after yellow fever vaccination. Study-level findings and limits: In post-booster samples, most primary-vaccination clones reappeared (approximately 95% CD4, approximately 91% CD8). Highly abundant clonotypes carried over from the bulk population could end up in FACS-sorted repertoires as contaminants.

The CDR3 covers 13 residues. Losses at the gene ends were 3 bases for V and 9 bases for J; bases not matched to a gene: 6. Germline assignment: CDR1 SGHNT and CDR2 YYREEE (reference sequence). In its sample, this clonotype was seen many times. Its target is not known. TCRdb fed the 5' RACE reads into MiXCR, producing one record per CDR3 protein. The data contain roughly 170,000 distinct CDR3 sequences, around 9.3% of them singletons. This receptor was taken from a man in his late teens or twenties who received the YFV17D yellow fever vaccine. The source material was CD8+ T cells sorted from PBMCs, sampled 45 days after the yellow fever booster vaccination. This chain connects TRBV5-4 to TRBJ2-4; TRBD2 matches 7 bases. The CDR3: CASSYGLVSIQYF. The DNA of the CDR3 is TGTGCCAGCAGCTACGGACTAGTTAGCATTCAGTACTTC.